This TCR beta chain was sequenced in a study of STAT5B mutations in CD4+ large granular lymphocyte leukemia. Study observations and caveats: 8/27 top patient clones versus 2/35 control clones were TRBV06-family. Patient CD4-sorted repertoires looked more clonal than healthy CD4+ repertoires, even without putative leukemic clones.

The CDR3 is 15 residues long. Germline values: CDR1 SGDLS, CDR2 YYNGEE. Trimming at V came to 0 bases and at J to 7 bases, leaving 4 bases not matched to a gene. Sequencing was at survey level. In the authors' methods: The detection floor for productive clonotype frequency was 2.59 x 10-5. The method was immunoSEQ multiplex PCR; TCRdb's version includes in-frame clones alone and lacks a portion of them. V, J and clone size derive from that table, while D and trimming were established from the DNA sequence. The repertoire holds fewer than 45,000 clones, with roughly 81% as singletons. This clone occurred once. Its antigen is unidentified.

This sequence joins TRBV9 and TRBJ2-1, with TRBD2 identical over 10 bases. This sequence was found in a human donor in good health. Material for sequencing was CD4+ T cells from blood buffy coats. Written as DNA, the CDR3 is TGTGCCAGCAGCGTAGCTAGCGGGAGCATGAATGAGCAGTTCTTC. Translated, it gives CASSVASGSMNEQFF.